This passage covers 2 T cell receptor beta chains from one sample sequenced in a study of T cell responses to AZD1222 COVID-19 vaccine. Profiling relied on immunoSEQ multiplex PCR, and the TCRdb table lists in-frame clones only, not all of them. The table includes nearly 90,000 clones, about 88% detected once. The source was peripheral blood, collected 28 days after the second AZD1222 dose. The receptors come from an adult who received the AZD1222 COVID-19 vaccine.

A word on this clone: In the same sample, other DNA sequences code for this CDR3. The gene calls are TRBV5-1 and TRBJ2-7; D gene uncertain. V lost 0 bases and J 4 bases, leaving 2 bases between the germline ends. CDR1 SGHRS and CDR2 YFSETQ come from the germline V gene. This CDR3 is 11 amino acids long. This CDR3 reads CASSLGYEQYF. CDR3 nucleotides: TGCGCCAGCAGCTTGGGGTACGAGCAGTACTTC.

The rearrangement links TRBV19 to TRBJ1-5, with D perhaps TRBD1 (6 bases). This CDR3 has 15 residues. V dropped 3 bases and J dropped 6 bases, with 15 bases sitting between them. Germline V lookup: CDR1 LNHDA, CDR2 SQIVND (reference sequence). The CDR3 region has the DNA TGTGCCAGTAGTATCAGGGGACCGGGGGGTCAGCCCCAGCATTTT. The encoded protein is CASSIRGPGGQPQHF.